This entry lists 3 T cell receptor beta chains sequenced from one sample in a study of beta chain features in type 1 diabetes. The authors reverse transcribed all of the isolated RNA, so sequencing captured expressed TCRB transcripts. Data came from immunoSEQ multiplex PCR; TCRdb stores just in-frame clones and leaves some out. The table has around 300,000 clones, 14% seen once. Sequences were obtained from central memory CD4+ T cells from blood. All receptors derive from a man younger than 45 in good health.

This clone was seen many times. The CDR3 region is CASSPTSGGARETQYF. For the CDR3, the DNA is TGTGCCAGCAGCCCTACTAGCGGGGGGGCCCGAGAGACCCAGTACTTC. The chain joins TRBV7-2 to TRBJ2-5, with TRBD2 matching over 13 bases. The V gene's germline CDR1 is SGHTA and CDR2 FQGNSA. The CDR3 is 16 amino acids. V dropped 5 bases and J dropped 4; count of bases not matched to a gene: 7.

The chain couples TRBV6-5 to TRBJ2-1; no reliable D call. V gave up 2 bases and J gave up 6 bases, with 14 bases separating them. The CDR3 has 15 amino acids. From germline, CDR1 is MNHEY and CDR2 SVGAGI. In DNA form, the CDR3 reads TGTGCCAGCAGTTACGGTACAGTCACGTTCAATGAGCAGTTCTTC. Protein sequence: CASSYGTVTFNEQFF.

This chain connects TRBV29-1 to TRBJ1-2, with TRBD1 identical over 7 bases. Germline V gene lookup returns CDR1 SQVTM and CDR2 ANQGSEA. With V trimmed by 7 bases and J by 2 bases, 4 bases remained unmatched. CDR3 length equals 12 residues. CDR3 in DNA: TGCAGCGCAGGGGGAGGGAACTATGGCTACACCTTC. It codes for CSAGGGNYGYTF.